The rows below give T cell receptor beta chains drawn from one sample of a study of PD-1 blockade in classical Hodgkin lymphoma. Measured with immunoSEQ multiplex PCR; TCRdb has only the in-frame clones, and not every one. The sample comprises under 35,000 clones, around 85% of which are singletons, and just under 2.5% rests with the top ten. The sequenced sample was CD4+ T cells from blood, obtained before the fourth cycle of nivolumab. The receptors here all came from a human donor with classical Hodgkin lymphoma. Each CDR3 is given with its conserved first and last residue. The order of the fields is CDR3 length, D gene, clone size, J gene, V gene, CDR3 protein, CDR3 DNA. A D gene is named only where the DNA matches it firmly. Clone size is stated in some rows and not others, as once, few, many or a class when expanded.

16,.,.,TRBJ2-2,TRBV4-2,CASSQDRARGTGELFF,TGTGCCAGCAGCCAAGACAGGGCCAGGGGCACCGGGGAGCTGTTTTTT
21,TRBD1,.,TRBJ1-1,TRBV27,CASSPQVGTVLLFPLDTEAFF,TGTGCCAGCAGTCCGCAGGTCGGGACAGTGTTGCTCTTCCCTCTGGACACTGAAGCTTTCTTT
15,TRBD1,.,TRBJ1-1,TRBV19,CASRKQGARFTEAFF,TGTGCCAGTAGAAAACAGGGGGCCAGATTCACTGAAGCTTTCTTT
14,.,once,TRBJ2-1,TRBV4-3,CASSQGPNRGEQFF,TGCGCCAGCAGCCAAGGACCAAACCGGGGGGAGCAGTTCTTC
16,.,.,TRBJ1-4,TRBV15,CATSRGEDSLGEKLFF,TGTGCCACCAGCAGAGGAGAAGACAGCTTGGGGGAAAAACTGTTTTTT
11,.,once,TRBJ2-1,TRBV20-1,CSPSSRNEQFF,TGCAGTCCATCGTCCCGCAATGAGCAGTTCTTC
13,.,.,TRBJ1-2,TRBV6-5,CASSYGPNYGYTF,TGTGCCAGCAGTTACGGCCCGAACTATGGCTACACCTTC
13,.,.,TRBJ2-5,TRBV5-1,CASSLGAGETQYF,TGCGCCAGCAGCTTGGGGGCAGGGGAGACCCAGTACTTC
16,.,.,TRBJ2-7,TRBV11-2,CASSSQLGLKVYEQYF,TGTGCCAGCAGCTCACAACTAGGACTTAAGGTCTACGAGCAGTACTTC
16,TRBD1,once,TRBJ2-1,TRBV27,CASSRHGGQGDNEQFF,TGTGCCAGCAGCCGGCATGGGGGACAGGGAGACAATGAGCAGTTCTTC
18,TRBD2,.,TRBJ2-7,TRBV5-8,CASSPNPGLAGVFYEQYF,TGTGCCAGCAGCCCCAACCCGGGACTAGCGGGAGTTTTCTACGAGCAGTACTTC
14,.,.,TRBJ2-7,TRBV11-2,CASSLPRRRYEQYF,TGTGCCAGCAGCCTTCCCCGGAGGCGCTACGAGCAGTACTTC
13,.,few,TRBJ1-2,TRBV11-2,CASSSTGSYGYTF,TGTGCCAGCAGCTCTACAGGTTCCTATGGCTACACCTTC
16,.,.,TRBJ2-3,TRBV10-1,CASSESTGISTDTQYF,TGCGCCAGCAGTGAGTCGACAGGAATTAGCACAGATACGCAGTATTTT
14,.,.,TRBJ2-7,TRBV4-2,CASSSRPSSHEQYF,TGTGCCAGCAGCTCGCGACCCTCCTCCCACGAGCAGTACTTC
16,TRBD1,.,TRBJ2-1,TRBV5-1,CASSRTQGAGKNEQFF,TGCGCCAGCAGCAGAACACAGGGGGCTGGAAAAAATGAGCAGTTCTTC
14,.,.,TRBJ2-7,TRBV7-2,CASSSNDGRYEQYF,TGTGCCAGCAGCTCAAACGACGGTCGCTACGAGCAGTACTTC
14,.,once,TRBJ2-6,TRBV6-5,CASREGAGANVLTF,TGTGCCAGCAGGGAGGGGGCGGGGGCCAACGTCCTGACTTTC
15,TRBD2,.,TRBJ2-1,TRBV2,CASSGLAVRSNEQFF,TGTGCCAGCAGTGGACTAGCGGTTCGTTCCAATGAGCAGTTCTTC
14,.,.,TRBJ2-7,TRBV18,CASSRQTGLGEQYF,TGTGCCAGCTCACGTCAGACAGGTTTGGGTGAGCAGTACTTC
13,.,.,TRBJ1-6,TRBV5-1,CASSLVGRSPLHF,TGCGCCAGCAGCTTGGTGGGGAGGTCACCCCTCCACTTT
13,TRBD2,.,TRBJ2-1,TRBV25-1,CANRRGGINEQFF,TGTGCCAACCGGAGGGGAGGGATCAATGAGCAGTTCTTC
15,.,.,TRBJ2-1,TRBV19,CASSIQTFSYNEQFF,TGTGCCAGTAGTATCCAAACCTTTTCCTACAATGAGCAGTTCTTC
18,TRBD1,.,TRBJ2-5,TRBV2,CASSRNRDRGNRQETQYF,TGTGCCAGCAGTCGGAACCGGGACAGGGGTAACAGGCAAGAGACCCAGTACTTC
14,TRBD2,.,TRBJ2-7,TRBV6-1,CASRELAGSYEQYF,TGTGCCAGCAGGGAACTAGCGGGGAGCTACGAGCAGTACTTC
15,.,.,TRBJ2-1,TRBV19,CASIGGGGLYNEQFF,TGTGCCAGTATCGGAGGCGGTGGGCTCTACAATGAGCAGTTCTTC
18,TRBD1,.,TRBJ1-5,TRBV2,CASSEDDRGPLFNQPQHF,TGTGCCAGCAGTGAAGACGACAGGGGACCCTTATTCAATCAGCCCCAGCATTTT
15,.,.,TRBJ2-5,TRBV12-2,CASRLGKSDGWTQYF,TGTGCAAGTCGCTTAGGCAAGTCCGATGGGTGGACCCAGTACTTC
17,.,.,TRBJ1-2,TRBV19,CASSRRTEVKANYGYTF,TGTGCCAGTAGTAGGAGGACGGAGGTAAAAGCTAACTATGGCTACACCTTC
13,.,.,TRBJ1-1,TRBV7-8,CASSFPLGTEAFF,TGTGCCAGCAGCTTTCCGTTGGGGACTGAAGCTTTCTTT
18,TRBD2,.,TRBJ2-2,TRBV19,CASSYLLAGAPRTGELFF,TGTGCCAGTAGTTACCTACTAGCGGGAGCCCCGAGAACCGGGGAGCTGTTTTTT
18,.,once,TRBJ2-2,TRBV5-1,CASSPFGPSGGITGELFF,TGCGCCAGCAGCCCGTTCGGCCCTAGTGGCGGAATCACCGGGGAGCTGTTTTTT
17,TRBD2,.,TRBJ2-7,TRBV5-4,CASSLTLLAGVSYEQYF,TGTGCCAGCAGCTTAACTCTACTAGCGGGAGTTTCCTACGAGCAGTACTTC
14,.,.,TRBJ2-7,TRBV4-2,CASSQDTKTYEQYF,TGTGCCAGCAGCCAAGATACGAAGACCTACGAGCAGTACTTC
11,.,.,TRBJ2-7,TRBV10-1,CASSGVYEQYF,TGCGCCAGCAGTGGGGTCTACGAGCAGTACTTC
13,.,.,TRBJ2-3,TRBV5-6,CATTTHRGDTQYF,TGTGCCACCACAACCCATCGGGGGGATACGCAGTATTTT
14,.,.,TRBJ1-4,TRBV7-9,CASSSHTSGEKLFF,TGTGCCAGCAGCTCCCACACGTCAGGGGAAAAACTGTTTTTT
15,.,.,TRBJ2-1,TRBV7-8,CASSLEVWGYNEQFF,TGTGCCAGCAGCTTAGAGGTATGGGGGTACAATGAGCAGTTCTTC
15,.,few,TRBJ1-3,TRBV15,CATSRTGNSGNTIYF,TGTGCCACCAGCAGAACAGGGAACTCTGGAAACACCATATATTTT
17,.,.,TRBJ2-3,TRBV5-6,CASSSGWAGIGPDTQYF,TGTGCCAGCAGCTCCGGTTGGGCAGGGATAGGCCCAGATACGCAGTATTTT
15,TRBD1,.,TRBJ1-2,TRBV5-6,CASRGNRGQVYGYTF,TGTGCCAGCCGCGGGAACAGGGGGCAAGTCTATGGCTACACCTTC
15,TRBD1,.,TRBJ1-3,TRBV5-1,CASSARTGGGNTIYF,TGCGCCAGCAGCGCCAGGACAGGGGGCGGAAACACCATATATTTT
11,.,.,TRBJ1-1,TRBV7-9,CASNQNTEAFF,TGTGCCAGCAACCAGAACACTGAAGCTTTCTTT
15,.,.,TRBJ2-2,TRBV7-2,CASSSYLRDTGELFF,TGTGCCAGCAGCTCCTACCTCAGAGACACCGGGGAGCTGTTTTTT
17,TRBD2,once,TRBJ2-1,TRBV5-1,CASSPRLDAGVGNEQFF,TGCGCCAGCAGCCCACGCCTGGATGCGGGAGTGGGTAATGAGCAGTTCTTC
15,.,.,TRBJ2-2,TRBV4-3,CASSQDDGISGELFF,TGCGCCAGCAGCCAAGATGACGGGATAAGCGGGGAGCTGTTTTTT